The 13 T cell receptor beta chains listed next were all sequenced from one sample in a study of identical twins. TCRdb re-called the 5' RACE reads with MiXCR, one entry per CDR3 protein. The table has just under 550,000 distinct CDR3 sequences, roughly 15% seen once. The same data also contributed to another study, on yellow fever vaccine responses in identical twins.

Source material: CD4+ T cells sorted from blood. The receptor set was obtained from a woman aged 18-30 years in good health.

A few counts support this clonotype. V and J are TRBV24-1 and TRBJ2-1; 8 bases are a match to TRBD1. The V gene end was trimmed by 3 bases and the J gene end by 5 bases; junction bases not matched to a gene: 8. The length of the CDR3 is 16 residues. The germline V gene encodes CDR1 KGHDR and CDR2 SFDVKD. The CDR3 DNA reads TGTGCCACCAGTGATCGCTCCGGGACAGGTAACAATGAGCAGTTCTTC. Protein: CATSDRSGTGNNEQFF.

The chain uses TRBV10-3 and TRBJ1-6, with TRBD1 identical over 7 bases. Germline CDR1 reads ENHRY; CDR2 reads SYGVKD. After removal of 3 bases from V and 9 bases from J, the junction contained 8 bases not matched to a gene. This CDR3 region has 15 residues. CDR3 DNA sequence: TGTGCCATCAGTGAAGACAGGGCTGTCGGTTCACCCCTCCACTTT. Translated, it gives CAISEDRAVGSPLHF.

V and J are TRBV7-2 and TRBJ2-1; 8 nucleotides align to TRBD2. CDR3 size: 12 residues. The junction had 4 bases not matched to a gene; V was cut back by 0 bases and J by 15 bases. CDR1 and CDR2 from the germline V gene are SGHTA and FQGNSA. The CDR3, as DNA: TGTGCCAGCAGCTTAGCTCGGGGGGGCTCGTTCTTC. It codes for CASSLARGGSFF.

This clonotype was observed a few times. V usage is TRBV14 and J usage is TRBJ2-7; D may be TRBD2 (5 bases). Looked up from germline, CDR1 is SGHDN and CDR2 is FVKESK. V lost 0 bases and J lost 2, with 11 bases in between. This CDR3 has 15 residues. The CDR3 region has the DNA TGTGCCAGCAGCCAAGATGGAGGAAGACCCTACGAGCAGTACTTC. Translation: CASSQDGGRPYEQYF.

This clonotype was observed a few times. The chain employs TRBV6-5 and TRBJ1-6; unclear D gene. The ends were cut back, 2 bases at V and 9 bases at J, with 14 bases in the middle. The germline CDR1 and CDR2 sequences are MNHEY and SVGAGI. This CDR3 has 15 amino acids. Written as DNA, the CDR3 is TGTGCCAGCAGTTACATGCGGGCTAGTGGTTCACCCCTCCACTTT. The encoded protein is CASSYMRASGSPLHF.

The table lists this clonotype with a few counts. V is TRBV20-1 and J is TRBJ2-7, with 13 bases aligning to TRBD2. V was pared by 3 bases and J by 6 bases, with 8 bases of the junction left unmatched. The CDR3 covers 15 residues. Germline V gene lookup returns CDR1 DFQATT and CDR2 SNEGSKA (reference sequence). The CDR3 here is CSASRTSGSPFEQYF. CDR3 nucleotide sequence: TGCAGTGCTAGCCGGACTAGCGGGAGTCCTTTCGAGCAGTACTTC.

The DNA for the CDR3 is TGTGCCATCAGTTCCGGAACCTCCTACGAGCAGTACGTC. Translated, it gives CAISSGTSYEQYV. This sequence joins TRBV10-3 and TRBJ2-7, with D unresolved. This CDR3 has 13 residues. The germline V gene has CDR1 ENHRY and CDR2 SYGVKD. V lost 5 bases to trimming and J lost 0 bases, with 8 bases between them.

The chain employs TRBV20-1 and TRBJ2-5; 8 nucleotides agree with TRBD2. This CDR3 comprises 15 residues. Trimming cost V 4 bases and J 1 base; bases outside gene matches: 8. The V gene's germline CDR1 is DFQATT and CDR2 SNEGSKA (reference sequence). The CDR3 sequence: CSATTGTRGQETQYF. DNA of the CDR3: TGCAGTGCTACTACCGGGACTAGGGGCCAAGAGACCCAGTACTTC.

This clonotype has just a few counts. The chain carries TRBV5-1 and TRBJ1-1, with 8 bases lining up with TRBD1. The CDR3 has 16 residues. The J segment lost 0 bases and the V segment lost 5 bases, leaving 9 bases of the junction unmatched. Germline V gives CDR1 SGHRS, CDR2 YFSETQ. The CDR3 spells CASRTGDFLMNTEAFF. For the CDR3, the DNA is TGCGCCAGCAGGACAGGGGACTTCCTCATGAACACTGAAGCTTTCTTT.

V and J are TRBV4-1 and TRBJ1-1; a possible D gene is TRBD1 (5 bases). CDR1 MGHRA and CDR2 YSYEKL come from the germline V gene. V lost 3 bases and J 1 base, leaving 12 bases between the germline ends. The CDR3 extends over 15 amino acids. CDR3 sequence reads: CASSHTGTQNTEAFF. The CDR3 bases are TGCGCCAGCAGCCATACCGGGACTCAGAACACTGAAGCTTTCTTT.

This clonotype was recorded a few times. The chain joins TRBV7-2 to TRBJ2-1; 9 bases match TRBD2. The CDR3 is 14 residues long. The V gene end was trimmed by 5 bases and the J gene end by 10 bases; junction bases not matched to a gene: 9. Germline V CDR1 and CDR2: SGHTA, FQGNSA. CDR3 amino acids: CASSKPGLAGEQFF. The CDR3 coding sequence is TGTGCCAGCAGCAAACCGGGACTAGCAGGCGAGCAGTTCTTC.

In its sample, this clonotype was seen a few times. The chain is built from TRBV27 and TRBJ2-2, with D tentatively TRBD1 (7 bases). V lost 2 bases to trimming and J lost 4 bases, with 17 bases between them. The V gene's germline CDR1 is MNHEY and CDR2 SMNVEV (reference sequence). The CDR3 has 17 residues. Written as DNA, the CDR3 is TGTGCCAGCAGTTTAATGGGCAGGGGGGTACGCACCGGGGAGCTGTTTTTT. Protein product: CASSLMGRGVRTGELFF.

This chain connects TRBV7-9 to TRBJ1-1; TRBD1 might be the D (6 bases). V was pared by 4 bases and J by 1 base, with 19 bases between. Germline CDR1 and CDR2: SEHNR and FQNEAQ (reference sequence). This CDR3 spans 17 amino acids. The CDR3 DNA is TGTGCCAGCAGCTCGCCTCGTCAGGGGAGGAAGAACACTGAAGCTTTCTTT. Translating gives CASSSPRQGRKNTEAFF.